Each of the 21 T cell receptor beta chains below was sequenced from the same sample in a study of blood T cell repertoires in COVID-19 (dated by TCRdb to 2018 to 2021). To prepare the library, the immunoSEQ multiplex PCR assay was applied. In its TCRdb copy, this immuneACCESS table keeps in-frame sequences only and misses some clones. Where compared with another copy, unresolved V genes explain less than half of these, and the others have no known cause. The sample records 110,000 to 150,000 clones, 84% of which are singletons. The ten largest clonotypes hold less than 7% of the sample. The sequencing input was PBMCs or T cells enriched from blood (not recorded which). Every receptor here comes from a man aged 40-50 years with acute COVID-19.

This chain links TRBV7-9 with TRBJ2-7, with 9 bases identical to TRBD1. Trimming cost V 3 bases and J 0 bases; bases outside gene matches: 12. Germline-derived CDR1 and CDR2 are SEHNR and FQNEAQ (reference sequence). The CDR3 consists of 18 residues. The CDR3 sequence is CASSFGQGQVRSSYEQYF. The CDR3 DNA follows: TGTGCCAGCAGCTTCGGACAGGGGCAAGTAAGGAGCTCCTACGAGCAGTACTTC.

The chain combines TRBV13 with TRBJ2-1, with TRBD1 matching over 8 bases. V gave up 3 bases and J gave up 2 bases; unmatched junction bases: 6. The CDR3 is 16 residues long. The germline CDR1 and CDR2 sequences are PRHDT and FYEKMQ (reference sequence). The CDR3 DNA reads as TGTGCCAGCAGCTTGGGGGCCAGGGGGCCCTACAATGAGCAGTTCTTC. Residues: CASSLGARGPYNEQFF.

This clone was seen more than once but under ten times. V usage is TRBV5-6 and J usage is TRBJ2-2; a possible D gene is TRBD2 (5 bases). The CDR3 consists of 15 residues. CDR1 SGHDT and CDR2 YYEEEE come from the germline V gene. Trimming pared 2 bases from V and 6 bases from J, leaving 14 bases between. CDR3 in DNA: TGTGCCAGCAGCTTCTCTGAGGGAGCTCCCGGGGAGCTGTTTTTT. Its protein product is CASSFSEGAPGELFF.

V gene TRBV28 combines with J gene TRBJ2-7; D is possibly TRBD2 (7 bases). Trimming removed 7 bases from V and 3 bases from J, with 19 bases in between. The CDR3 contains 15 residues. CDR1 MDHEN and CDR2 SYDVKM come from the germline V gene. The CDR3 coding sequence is TGTGCCAGCACCTTAGGGGAGGGGGTTGGCTACGAGCAGTACTTC. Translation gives CASTLGEGVGYEQYF.

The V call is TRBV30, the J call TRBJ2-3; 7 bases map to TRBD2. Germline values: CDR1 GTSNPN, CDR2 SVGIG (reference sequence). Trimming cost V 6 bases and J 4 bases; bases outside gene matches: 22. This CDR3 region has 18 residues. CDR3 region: CACKYSRGRGRSSDTQYF. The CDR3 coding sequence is TGTGCCTGCAAGTATTCCCGGGGACGCGGGAGAAGTTCAGATACGCAGTATTTT. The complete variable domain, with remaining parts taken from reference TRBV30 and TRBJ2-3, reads SQTIHQWPATLVQPVGSPLSLECTVEGTSNPNLYWYRQAAGRGLQLLFYSVGIGQISSEVPQNLSASRPQDRQFILSSKKLLLSDSGFYLCACKYSRGRGRSSDTQYFGPGTRLTVL.

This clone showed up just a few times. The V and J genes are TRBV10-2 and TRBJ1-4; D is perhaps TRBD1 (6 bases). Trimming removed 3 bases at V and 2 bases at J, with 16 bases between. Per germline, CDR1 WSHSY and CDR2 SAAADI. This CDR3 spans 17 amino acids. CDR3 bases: TGCGCCAGCAGTGAACCGCCGGGGGGCAGGACTAATGAAAAACTGTTTTTT. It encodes CASSEPPGGRTNEKLFF.

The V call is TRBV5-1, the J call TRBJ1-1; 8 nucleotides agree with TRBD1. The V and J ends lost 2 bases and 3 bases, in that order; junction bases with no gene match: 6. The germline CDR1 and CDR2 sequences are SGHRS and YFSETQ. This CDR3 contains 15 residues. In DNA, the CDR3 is TGCGCCAGCAGCTTAACAGGGGGGGCGGACACTGAAGCTTTCTTT. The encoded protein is CASSLTGGADTEAFF.

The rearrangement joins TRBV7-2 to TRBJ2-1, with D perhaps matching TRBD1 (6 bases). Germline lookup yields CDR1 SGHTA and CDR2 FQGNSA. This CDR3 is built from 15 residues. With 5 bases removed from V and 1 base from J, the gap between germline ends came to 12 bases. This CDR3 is CASSRTVVSYNEQFF. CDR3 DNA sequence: TGTGCCAGCAGCCGGACAGTGGTTTCCTACAATGAGCAGTTCTTC.

CDR3: CASSLREYEQYF. CDR3 DNA sequence: TGTGCCAGCAGCTTACGCGAGTACGAGCAGTACTTC. This rearrangement joins TRBV7-2 to TRBJ2-7; unclear D gene. The V gene's germline CDR1 is SGHTA and CDR2 FQGNSA. The CDR3 has 12 residues. V shed 2 bases and J shed 4 bases, with 6 bases lying between them. Full variable domain (rest looked up from reference TRBV7-2 and TRBJ2-7): GAGVSQSPSNKVTEKGKDVELRCDPISGHTALYWYRQSLGQGLEFLIYFQGNSAPDKSGLPSDRFSAERTGGSVSTLTIQRTQQEDSAVYLCASSLREYEQYFGPGTRLTVT.

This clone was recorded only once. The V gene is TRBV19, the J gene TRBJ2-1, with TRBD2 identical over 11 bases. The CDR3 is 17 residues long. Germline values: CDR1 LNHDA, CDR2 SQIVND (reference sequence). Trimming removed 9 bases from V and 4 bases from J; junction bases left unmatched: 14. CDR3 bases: TGTGCCAGGGGTAGGGTAGCGGGAGGGCTCTCTTACAATGAGCAGTTCTTC. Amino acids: CARGRVAGGLSYNEQFF.

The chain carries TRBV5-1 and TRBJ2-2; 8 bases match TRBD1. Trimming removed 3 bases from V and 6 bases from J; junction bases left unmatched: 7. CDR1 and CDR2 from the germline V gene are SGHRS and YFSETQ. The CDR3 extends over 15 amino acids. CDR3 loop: CASSYRQGSAGELFF. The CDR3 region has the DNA TGCGCCAGCAGCTACCGACAGGGGTCCGCCGGGGAGCTGTTTTTT.

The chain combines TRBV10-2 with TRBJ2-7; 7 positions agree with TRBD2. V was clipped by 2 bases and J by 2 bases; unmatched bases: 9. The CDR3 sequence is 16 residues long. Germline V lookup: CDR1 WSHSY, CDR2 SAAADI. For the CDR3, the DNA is TGCGCCAGCAGTGAGATTATGAGCGGGGCCACCTACGAGCAGTACTTC. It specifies CASSEIMSGATYEQYF.

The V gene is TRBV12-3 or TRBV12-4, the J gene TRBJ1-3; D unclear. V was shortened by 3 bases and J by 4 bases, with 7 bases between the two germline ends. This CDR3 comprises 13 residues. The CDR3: CASSLGRGNTIYF. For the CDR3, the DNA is TGTGCCAGCAGTTTGGGCAGAGGAAACACCATATATTTT.

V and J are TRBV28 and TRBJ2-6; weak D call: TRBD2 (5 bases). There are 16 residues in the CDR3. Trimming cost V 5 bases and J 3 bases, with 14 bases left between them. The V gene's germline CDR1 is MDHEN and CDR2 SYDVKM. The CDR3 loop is CASSISPGFGANVLTF. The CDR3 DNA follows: TGTGCCAGCAGTATATCCCCGGGATTTGGGGCCAACGTCCTGACTTTC.

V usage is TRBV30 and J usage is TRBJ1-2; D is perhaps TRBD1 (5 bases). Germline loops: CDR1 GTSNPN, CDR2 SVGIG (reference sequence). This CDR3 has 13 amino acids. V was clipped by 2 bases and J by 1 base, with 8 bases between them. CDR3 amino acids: CAWSPDSNYGYTF. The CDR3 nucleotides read TGTGCCTGGAGTCCCGACAGTAACTATGGCTACACCTTC.

CDR3 amino acids: CASSFEDFLEQYF. CDR3 sequence (DNA): TGTGCCAGCAGTTTTGAGGATTTTCTCGAGCAGTACTTC. This sequence joins TRBV28 and TRBJ2-7; D ambiguous. The CDR3 has 13 amino acids. V was pared by 3 bases and J by 6 bases, with 12 bases between. Per the germline V gene, CDR1 is MDHEN and CDR2 is SYDVKM.

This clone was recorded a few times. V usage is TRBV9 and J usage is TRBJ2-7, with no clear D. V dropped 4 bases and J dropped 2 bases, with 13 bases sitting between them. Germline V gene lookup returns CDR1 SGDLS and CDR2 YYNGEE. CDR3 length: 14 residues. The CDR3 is CASSSPTAAYEQYF. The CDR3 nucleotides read TGTGCCAGCAGCTCCCCGACGGCGGCCTACGAGCAGTACTTC. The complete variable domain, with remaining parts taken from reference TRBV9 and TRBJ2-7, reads DSGVTQTPKHLITATGQRVTLRCSPRSGDLSVYWYQQSLDQGLQFLIQYYNGEERAKGNILERFSAQQFPDLHSELNLSSLELGDSALYFCASSSPTAAYEQYFGPGTRLTVT.

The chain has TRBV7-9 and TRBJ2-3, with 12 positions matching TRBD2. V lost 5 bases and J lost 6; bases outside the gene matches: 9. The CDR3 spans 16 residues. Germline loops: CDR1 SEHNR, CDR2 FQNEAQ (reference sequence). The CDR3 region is CASSQRLAGVNDTQYF. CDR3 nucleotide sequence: TGTGCCAGCAGCCAGCGACTAGCGGGAGTGAATGATACGCAGTATTTT.

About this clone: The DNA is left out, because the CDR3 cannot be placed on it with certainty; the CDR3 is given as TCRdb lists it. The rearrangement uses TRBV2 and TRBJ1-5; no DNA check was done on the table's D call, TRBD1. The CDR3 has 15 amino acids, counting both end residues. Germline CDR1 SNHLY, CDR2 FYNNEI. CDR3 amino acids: CASSFRDSTSGPQHF.

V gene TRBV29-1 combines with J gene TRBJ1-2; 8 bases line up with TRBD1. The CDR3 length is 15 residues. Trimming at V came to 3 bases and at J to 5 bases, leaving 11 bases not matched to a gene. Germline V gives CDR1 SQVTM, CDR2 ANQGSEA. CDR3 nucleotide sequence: TGCAGCGTTGAGTTATCCGGGACAGGAATTTATGGCTACACCTTC. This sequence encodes CSVELSGTGIYGYTF.

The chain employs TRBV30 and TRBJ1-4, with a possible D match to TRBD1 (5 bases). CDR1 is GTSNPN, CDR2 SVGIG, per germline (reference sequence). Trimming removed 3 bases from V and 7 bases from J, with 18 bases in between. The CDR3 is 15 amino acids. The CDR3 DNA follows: TGTGCCTGGAGGGCGGTCCAGGGTTACAGTGAAAAACTGTTTTTT. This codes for CAWRAVQGYSEKLFF.